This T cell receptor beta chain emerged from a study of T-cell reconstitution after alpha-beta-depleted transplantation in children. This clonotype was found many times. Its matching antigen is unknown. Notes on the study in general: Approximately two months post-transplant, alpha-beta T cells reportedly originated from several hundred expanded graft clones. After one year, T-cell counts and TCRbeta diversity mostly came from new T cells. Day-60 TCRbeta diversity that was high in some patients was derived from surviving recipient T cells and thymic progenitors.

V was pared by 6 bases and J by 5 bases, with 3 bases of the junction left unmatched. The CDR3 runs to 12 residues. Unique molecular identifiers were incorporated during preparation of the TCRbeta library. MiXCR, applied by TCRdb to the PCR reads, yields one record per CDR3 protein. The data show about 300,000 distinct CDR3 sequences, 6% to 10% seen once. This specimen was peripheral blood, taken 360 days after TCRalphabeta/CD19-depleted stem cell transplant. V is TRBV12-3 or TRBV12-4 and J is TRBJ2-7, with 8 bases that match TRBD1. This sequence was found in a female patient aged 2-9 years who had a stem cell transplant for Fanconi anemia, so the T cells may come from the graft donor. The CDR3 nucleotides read TGTGCCAGCAGCCTGACAGGGGACGAGCAGTACTTC. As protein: CASSLTGDEQYF.